Below are 22 T cell receptor beta chains sequenced from a single sample in a study of T cells after yellow fever vaccination. TCRdb processed the 5' RACE reads anew with MiXCR; each CDR3 protein has one entry. Of fewer than 450,000 distinct CDR3 sequences in the sample, around 8.1% were seen once. The sequencing used PBMCs, collected approximately 40 days after the first yellow fever vaccination. All receptors come from a man between 18 and 29 years old who received the YFV17D yellow fever vaccine.

This chain joins TRBV7-8 and TRBJ2-7; 7 bases align to TRBD2. This CDR3 has 13 residues. CDR1 and CDR2 from the germline V gene are SGHVS and FQNEAQ. Trimming at V came to 6 bases and at J to 6 bases, leaving 8 bases not matched to a gene. The CDR3: CASRDLGGREQYV. CDR3 coding DNA: TGTGCCAGCAGGGATTTGGGAGGGCGCGAGCAGTACGTC.

This clonotype was observed a handful of times. The CDR3: CASSLPRWGPGELFF. CDR3 in DNA: TGCGCCAGCAGCTTGCCCCGCTGGGGCCCCGGGGAGCTGTTTTTT. The gene calls are TRBV5-1 and TRBJ2-2; TRBD1 might be the D (5 bases). Germline values: CDR1 SGHRS, CDR2 YFSETQ. Trimming left V 1 base short and J 6 bases short, with 13 bases between. The CDR3 is made up of 15 amino acids.

This clonotype was counted ten times or more. The V and J genes are TRBV6-1 and TRBJ2-2; TRBD2 matches 7 bases. V lost 6 bases, J lost 4 bases, and 14 bases stayed unmatched. Germline CDR1 is MNHNS and CDR2 is SASEGT. This CDR3 contains 17 residues. CDR3 sequence: CASRPMFKRGATGELFF. CDR3 nucleotide sequence: TGTGCCAGCAGACCCATGTTTAAGCGGGGAGCCACCGGGGAGCTGTTTTTT.

The chain recombines TRBV7-8 with TRBJ2-3; D call uncertain. With 0 bases removed from V and 4 bases from J, the gap between germline ends came to 14 bases. The germline gives CDR1 SGHVS, CDR2 FQNEAQ. CDR3 length equals 16 residues. The CDR3 protein is CASSLAFTLVADTQYF. The CDR3 bases are TGTGCCAGCAGCTTAGCTTTTACTTTGGTAGCAGATACGCAGTATTTT.

The V gene is TRBV20-1, the J gene TRBJ1-5; D uncertain. V lost 3 bases, J lost 0 bases, and 9 bases lay in between. Germline V lookup: CDR1 DFQATT, CDR2 SNEGSKA (reference sequence). The CDR3 totals 14 residues. CDR3 coding DNA: TGCAGTGCTAGTCGAGGGAATAGCAATCAGCCCCAGCATTTT. Its protein product is CSASRGNSNQPQHF.

This sequence joins TRBV7-9 and TRBJ2-5, with TRBD2 matching 10 bases. The CDR3 runs 17 residues. Germline V lookup: CDR1 SEHNR, CDR2 FQNEAQ (reference sequence). V lost 4 bases to trimming and J lost 2 bases; unmatched junction nucleotides: 10. The CDR3 DNA reads TGTGCCAGCAGCTCGACCAGGGCAGCGGGGGGGCAAGAGACCCAGTACTTC. It yields the protein CASSSTRAAGGQETQYF.

The chain uses TRBV5-1 and TRBJ1-1, with D perhaps matching TRBD1 (6 bases). V lost 4 bases and J lost 2, with 12 bases in between. In germline, CDR1 is SGHRS, CDR2 YFSETQ. CDR3 length equals 14 residues. CDR3 nucleotide sequence: TGCGCCAGCAGCCACCCCGGGACAAACACTGAAGCTTTCTTT. Residues: CASSHPGTNTEAFF.

V is TRBV5-1 and J is TRBJ1-1; D is undetermined. V was trimmed by 4 bases and J by 2 bases, leaving 9 bases between them. Germline V gene lookup returns CDR1 SGHRS and CDR2 YFSETQ. The CDR3 is 13 amino acids. The CDR3 loop reads CASSEEANTEAFF. CDR3 coding DNA: TGCGCCAGCAGCGAGGAGGCTAACACTGAAGCTTTCTTT.

This chain uses TRBV7-2 with TRBJ1-5; D unclear. Germline V gene lookup returns CDR1 SGHTA and CDR2 FQGNSA. Trimming pared 5 bases from V and 5 bases from J, leaving 10 bases between. The CDR3 runs 13 residues. CDR3 sequence (DNA): TGTGCCAGCAGCCAAACCCGGGATCAGCCCCAGCATTTT. Translation: CASSQTRDQPQHF. Supplemented by reference TRBV7-2 and TRBJ1-5, the full variable domain reads GAGVSQSPSNKVTEKGKDVELRCDPISGHTALYWYRQSLGQGLEFLIYFQGNSAPDKSGLPSDRFSAERTGGSVSTLTIQRTQQEDSAVYLCASSQTRDQPQHFGDGTRLSIL.

Of note for this clonotype: One junction end disagrees with the germline gene, perhaps due to a read error. The CDR3 DNA sequence: TGCTGTGCTAGACCGGGGACTAGCGGGGGGGCCGGGGAGCTGTTTTTT. It codes for CCARPGTSGGAGELFF. This chain joins TRBV20-1 and TRBJ2-2; 16 positions match TRBD2. The CDR3 spans 16 residues. Germline V gene data show CDR1 as DFQATT and CDR2 as SNEGSKA (reference sequence).

This clonotype was picked up many times. The gene calls are TRBV5-1 and TRBJ1-3, with 7 bases fitting TRBD1. The CDR3 length is 16 residues. After removal of 0 bases from V and 1 base from J, the junction contained 4 bases not matched to a gene. Per germline, CDR1 SGHRS and CDR2 YFSETQ. CDR3 in amino acids: CASSLDPGGSGNTIYF. CDR3 coding DNA: TGCGCCAGCAGCTTGGACCCAGGGGGATCTGGAAACACCATATATTTT. Based on the CDR3 plus reference TRBV5-1 and TRBJ1-3, the full variable domain is KAGVTQTPRYLIKTRGQQVTLSCSPISGHRSVSWYQQTPGQGLQFLFEYFSETQRNKGNFPGRFSGRQFSNSRSEMNVSTLELGDSALYLCASSLDPGGSGNTIYFGEGSWLTVV.

This clonotype came up a few times. The genes are TRBV20-1 and TRBJ1-4; D remains unclear. CDR3 length: 13 residues. The germline V gene encodes CDR1 DFQATT and CDR2 SNEGSKA (reference sequence). V shed 6 bases and J shed 0 bases, with 8 bases lying between them. The CDR3 bases are TGCAGTGCAGCCGGGTCAACTAATGAAAAACTGTTTTTT. It is translated as CSAAGSTNEKLFF.

This clonotype was seen many times. The chain joins TRBV20-1 to TRBJ1-4; no firm D call. Germline assignment: CDR1 DFQATT and CDR2 SNEGSKA (reference sequence). Trimming stripped 3 bases from V and 0 bases from J, with 2 bases between. There are 12 residues in the CDR3. The CDR3 bases are TGCAGTGCTAGTGCAACTAATGAAAAACTGTTTTTT. Translation: CSASATNEKLFF.

The rearrangement joins TRBV19 to TRBJ2-1; TRBD2 agrees at 12 bases. The germline gives CDR1 LNHDA, CDR2 SQIVND (reference sequence). The CDR3 is 13 amino acids. With V trimmed by 6 bases and J by 9 bases, 3 bases remained unmatched. This chain's CDR3 is CASSLAGGFEQFF. CDR3 sequence (DNA): TGTGCCAGTAGCCTAGCGGGGGGGTTTGAGCAGTTCTTC.

The rearrangement links TRBV20-1 to TRBJ1-1; TRBD1 agrees at 7 bases. The V and J ends lost 3 bases and 4 bases, in that order; junction bases with no gene match: 5. This CDR3 comprises 13 residues. Germline V CDR1 and CDR2: DFQATT, SNEGSKA (reference sequence). CDR3 bases: TGCAGTGCTAGGGACAGGATTGGCACTGAAGCTTTCTTT. Its protein is CSARDRIGTEAFF.

This clonotype was counted only a few times. The chain is built from TRBV6-2 or TRBV6-3 and TRBJ2-1, with D possibly called TRBD1 or TRBD2 (5 bases each). This CDR3 spans 14 amino acids. In germline, CDR1 is MNHEY, CDR2 SVGEGT. Trimming cost V 4 bases and J 9 bases, with 16 bases left between them. The CDR3 DNA reads as TGTGCCAGCAGTTTCGGGACGTCAGGTCGTGAGCAGTTCTTC. This gives the protein CASSFGTSGREQFF.

Notes on this clonotype: At one boundary the junction diverges from the germline segment, which might be a read error. The V gene is TRBV9, the J gene TRBJ2-3; D possibly corresponds to TRBD2 (6 bases). The germline CDR1 and CDR2 sequences are SGDLS and YYNGEE. This CDR3 is 13 amino acids long. CDR3 in DNA: TGTGCCAGCAGTTCGGGGACTGAAGATACGCTGTATTTT. It yields the protein CASSSGTEDTLYF.

Concerning this clonotype: An end of the junction differs from the germline gene, which may be a read error. The chain employs TRBV5-1 and TRBJ2-1; D not resolved. Germline assignment: CDR1 SGHRS and CDR2 YFSETQ. This CDR3 is 13 amino acids long. For the CDR3, the DNA is TGCGCCAGCAGCTTCCCCTCCTCCAATGAGCAGTTCTTC. Translation gives CASSFPSSNEQFF.

This clonotype was detected only a few times. The V call is TRBV7-2, the J call TRBJ1-6, with TRBD1 as a possible D gene (5 bases). The CDR3 sequence is 16 residues long. V lost 2 bases and J 10 bases, leaving 18 bases between the germline ends. Germline lookup yields CDR1 SGHTA and CDR2 FQGNSA. The CDR3 loop reads CASSLSRGRAGSPLHF. CDR3 in DNA: TGTGCCAGCAGCTTATCTCGGGGCAGGGCGGGCTCACCCCTCCACTTT.

This chain uses TRBV7-2 with TRBJ2-3; D is undetermined. The length of the CDR3 is 12 residues. V lost 6 bases and J 3 bases, leaving 7 bases between the germline ends. Germline CDR1 SGHTA, CDR2 FQGNSA. The CDR3 reads CASRFRTDTQYF. The CDR3 coding sequence is TGTGCCAGCAGATTCCGAACAGATACGCAGTATTTT.

The sample holds a few counts of this clonotype. The rearrangement links TRBV5-1 to TRBJ2-7; D not certain. CDR3 length: 14 residues. Germline CDR1 reads SGHRS; CDR2 reads YFSETQ. V gave up 3 bases and J gave up 6 bases, with 16 bases separating them. CDR3 region: CASSWTWKDLEQYF. The CDR3 DNA reads as TGCGCCAGCAGCTGGACCTGGAAGGATCTCGAGCAGTACTTC.

On this clonotype: An end of the junction does not agree with germline; a read error may underlie this. This chain joins TRBV10-3 and TRBJ2-1; 8 nucleotides align to TRBD2. The length of the CDR3 is 14 residues. Germline lookup yields CDR1 ENHRY and CDR2 SYGVKD. Here the CDR3 DNA reads TGTGCCATCAGTGCCGGGGGACTAGGACATGAGCCGTTCTTC. Translation: CAISAGGLGHEPFF.